This entry concerns a single T cell receptor beta chain. Its matching antigen is unknown. This sample is drawn from a study of cytomegalovirus exposure and HLA in healthy donors. Germline lookup yields CDR1 SGHTA and CDR2 FQGNSA. The V gene end was trimmed by 3 bases and the J gene end by 6 bases; junction bases not matched to a gene: 5. The CDR3 spans 14 residues. Broader study findings: Cytomegalovirus status was reportedly diagnosed by the classifier with high specificity and sensitivity. TCR beta chains numbering approximately 150 were designated cytomegalovirus-associated.

The PCR used 60 Vbeta and 13 Jbeta primers. Produced via immunoSEQ multiplex PCR; TCRdb's table is partial and in-frame only. In the table there are approximately 130,000 clones, approximately 78% of which are singletons. The genes are TRBV7-2 and TRBJ2-1; 7 nucleotides agree with TRBD2. The sequencing input was PBMCs. The TCR was taken from a woman between 50 and 59 years old in good health and CMV-seropositive. The CDR3 bases are TGTGCCAGCAGCTTTGGCGGGAGTGTCAATGAGCAGTTCTTC. Its translation is CASSFGGSVNEQFF.